The present entry profiles one TCR beta chain with its context. Germline V CDR1 and CDR2: MNHEY, SMNVEV (reference sequence). This CDR3 region has 17 residues. V dropped 6 bases and J dropped 0 bases, with 18 bases sitting between them. The data are from a study of shared clonotypes between healthy human individuals. Method: immunoSEQ multiplex PCR; TCRdb's copy keeps in-frame clones and lacks some. Counted here are about 2 million clones, 85% to 95% occurring once; the ten biggest clones make up around 0.13%. Sequencing was carried out using naive CD4+ T cells sorted from blood. The subset here: CD45RA+ positively selected. The chain joins TRBV27 to TRBJ1-3; D gene ambiguous. The source of this sequence is a man between 18 and 35 years old in good health. The CDR3 coding sequence is TGTGCCAGCAGCTCCCGACATCGATTAGGCTCTGGAAACACCATATATTTT. Translated, it gives CASSSRHRLGSGNTIYF.